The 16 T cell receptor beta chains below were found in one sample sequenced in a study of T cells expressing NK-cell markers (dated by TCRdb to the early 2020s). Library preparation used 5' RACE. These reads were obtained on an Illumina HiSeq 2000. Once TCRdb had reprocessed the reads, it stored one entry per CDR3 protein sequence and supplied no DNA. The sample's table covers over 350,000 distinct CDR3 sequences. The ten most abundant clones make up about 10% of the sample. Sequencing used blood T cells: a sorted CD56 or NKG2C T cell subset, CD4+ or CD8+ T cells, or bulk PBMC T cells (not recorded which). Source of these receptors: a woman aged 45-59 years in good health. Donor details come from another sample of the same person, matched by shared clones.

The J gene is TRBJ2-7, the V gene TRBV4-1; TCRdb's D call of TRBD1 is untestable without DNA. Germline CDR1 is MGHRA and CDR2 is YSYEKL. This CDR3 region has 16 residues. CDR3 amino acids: CASSQGPGHNSYEQYF.

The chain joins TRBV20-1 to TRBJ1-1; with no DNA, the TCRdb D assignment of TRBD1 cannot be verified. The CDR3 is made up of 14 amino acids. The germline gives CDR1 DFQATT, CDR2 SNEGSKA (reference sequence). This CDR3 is CSARGTLSSLEAFF.

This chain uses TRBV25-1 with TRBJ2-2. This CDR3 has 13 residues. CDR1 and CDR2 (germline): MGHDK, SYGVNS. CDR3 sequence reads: CASSVDFTGELFF.

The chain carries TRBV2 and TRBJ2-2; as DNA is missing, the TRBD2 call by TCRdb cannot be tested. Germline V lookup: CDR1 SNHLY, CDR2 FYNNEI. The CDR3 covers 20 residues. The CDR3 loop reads CASSESRGTPASMSTGELFF.

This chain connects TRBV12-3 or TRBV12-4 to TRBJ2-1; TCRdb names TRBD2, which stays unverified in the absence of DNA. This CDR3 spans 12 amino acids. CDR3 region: CASTLDRNEQFF.

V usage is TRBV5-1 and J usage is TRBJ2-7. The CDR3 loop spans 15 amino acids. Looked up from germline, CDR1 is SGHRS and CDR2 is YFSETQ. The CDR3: CASSAQIGNSYEQYF.

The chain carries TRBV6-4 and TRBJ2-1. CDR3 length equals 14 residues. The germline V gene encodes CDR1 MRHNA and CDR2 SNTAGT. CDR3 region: CASSSESSYNEQFF.

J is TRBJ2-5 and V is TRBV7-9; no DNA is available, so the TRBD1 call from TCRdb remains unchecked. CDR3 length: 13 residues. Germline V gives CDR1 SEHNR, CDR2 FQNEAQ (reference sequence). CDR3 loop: CASSLIRDETQYF.

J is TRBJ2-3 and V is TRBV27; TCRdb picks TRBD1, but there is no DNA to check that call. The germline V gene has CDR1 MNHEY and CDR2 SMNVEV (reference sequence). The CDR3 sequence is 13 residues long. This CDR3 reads CASSPLEGGTQYF.

CDR3 sequence: CASSLGSGSTKETQYF. This chain joins TRBV12-3 or TRBV12-4 and TRBJ2-5. The CDR3 has 16 residues.

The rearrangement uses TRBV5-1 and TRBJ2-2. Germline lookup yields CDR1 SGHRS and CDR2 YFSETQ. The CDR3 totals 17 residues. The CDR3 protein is CASPIKKVLQNTGELFF.

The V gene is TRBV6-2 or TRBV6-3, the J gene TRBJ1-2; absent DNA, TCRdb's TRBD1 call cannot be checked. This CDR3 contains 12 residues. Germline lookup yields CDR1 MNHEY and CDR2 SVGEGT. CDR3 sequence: CASRTGSLVYTF.

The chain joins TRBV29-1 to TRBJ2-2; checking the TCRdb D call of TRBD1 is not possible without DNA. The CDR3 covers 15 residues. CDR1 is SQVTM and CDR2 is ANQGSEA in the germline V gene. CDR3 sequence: CSVGGGSGDTGELFF.

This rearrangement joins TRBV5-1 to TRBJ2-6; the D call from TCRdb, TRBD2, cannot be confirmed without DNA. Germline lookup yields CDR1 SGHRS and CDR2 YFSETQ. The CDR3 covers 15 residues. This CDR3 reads CASSLLEGGANVLTF.

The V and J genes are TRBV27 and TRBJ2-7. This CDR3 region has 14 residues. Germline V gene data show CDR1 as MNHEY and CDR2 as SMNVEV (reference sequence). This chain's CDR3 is CASSFGDFGYEQYF.

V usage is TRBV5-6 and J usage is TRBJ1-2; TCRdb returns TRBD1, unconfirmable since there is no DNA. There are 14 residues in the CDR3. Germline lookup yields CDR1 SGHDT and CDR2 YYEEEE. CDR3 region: CASNSGVDNYGYTF.